This T cell receptor beta chain was captured in a study of blood T cell repertoires in COVID-19. Study overall: Acute and convalescent COVID-19 samples came from the United States, Italy and Spain. T cells, B-cell-depleted T cells, or PBMCs supplied cDNA or gDNA.

This clone was counted once. Per the original data handling: Scientists estimated how many nucleated cells there were by amplifying reference gene primers. The method was immunoSEQ multiplex PCR; TCRdb's version includes in-frame clones alone and lacks a portion of them. V and J calls and clone size come straight from that table; D and trimming were deduced from the DNA. The repertoire includes 60,000 to 75,000 clones, roughly 88% of them detected once, and about 4.6% sits in the top ten. CDR3 length equals 18 residues. V shed 1 base, J shed 0 bases, and the junction held 11 bases outside the gene matches. Germline loops: CDR1 SGDLS, CDR2 YYNGEE.

The receptor was isolated from a human donor in a cohort sampled during active COVID-19. Sequences were obtained from peripheral blood. The chain uses TRBV9 and TRBJ2-3, with 7 bases that match TRBD2. CDR3 amino acids: CASSVSSGGGVSTDTQYF. CDR3 DNA sequence: TGTGCCAGCAGCGTATCTAGCGGTGGGGGGGTTAGCACAGATACGCAGTATTTT.